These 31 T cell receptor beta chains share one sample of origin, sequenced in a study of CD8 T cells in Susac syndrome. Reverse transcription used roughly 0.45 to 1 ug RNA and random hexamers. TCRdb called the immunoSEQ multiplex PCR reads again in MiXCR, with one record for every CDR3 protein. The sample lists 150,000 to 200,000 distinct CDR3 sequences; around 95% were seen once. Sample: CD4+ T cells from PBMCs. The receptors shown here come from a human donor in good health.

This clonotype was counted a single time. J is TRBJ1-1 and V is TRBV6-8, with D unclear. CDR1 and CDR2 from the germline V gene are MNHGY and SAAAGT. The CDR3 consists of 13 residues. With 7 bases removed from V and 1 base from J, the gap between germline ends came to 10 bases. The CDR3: CASTEGGNTEAFF. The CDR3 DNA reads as TGTGCCAGCACCGAGGGAGGGAACACTGAAGCTTTCTTT.

Here the CDR3 DNA reads TGTGCCAGCACTCGAAGTCCACAAGAGACCCAGTACTTC. Translated, it gives CASTRSPQETQYF. The genes are TRBV2 and TRBJ2-5; D gene ambiguous. V shed 7 bases and J shed 2 bases, with 11 bases lying between them. Germline V lookup: CDR1 SNHLY, CDR2 FYNNEI. The CDR3 runs to 13 residues.

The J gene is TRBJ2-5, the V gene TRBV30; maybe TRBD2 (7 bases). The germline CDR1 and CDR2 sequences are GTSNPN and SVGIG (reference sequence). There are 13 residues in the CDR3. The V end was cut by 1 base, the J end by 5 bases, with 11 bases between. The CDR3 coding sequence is TGTGCCTGGAGTGAAGGGGGAGGGGAGACCCAGTACTTC. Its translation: CAWSEGGGETQYF.

The CDR3 bases are TGTGCCAGCAGCTTAGTCGTAAGGGAAAGCGCTTTCTTT. Protein: CASSLVVRESAFF. The rearrangement uses TRBV7-2 and TRBJ1-1; D unclear. V was pared by 1 base and J by 11 bases, with 14 bases between. The CDR3 loop spans 13 amino acids. From germline, CDR1 is SGHTA and CDR2 FQGNSA.

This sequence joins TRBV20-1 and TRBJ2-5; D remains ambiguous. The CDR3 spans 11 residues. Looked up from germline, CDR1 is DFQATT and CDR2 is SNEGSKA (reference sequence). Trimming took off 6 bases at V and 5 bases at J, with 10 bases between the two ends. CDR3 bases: TGCAGTGCCCAGGTAGCCGAGACCCAGTACTTC. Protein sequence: CSAQVAETQYF.

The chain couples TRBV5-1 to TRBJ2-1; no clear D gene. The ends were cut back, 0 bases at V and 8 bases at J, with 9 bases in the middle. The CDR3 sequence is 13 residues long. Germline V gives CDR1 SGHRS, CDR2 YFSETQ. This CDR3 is CASSLASTHEQFF. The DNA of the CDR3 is TGCGCCAGCAGCTTGGCGAGTACGCATGAGCAGTTCTTC.

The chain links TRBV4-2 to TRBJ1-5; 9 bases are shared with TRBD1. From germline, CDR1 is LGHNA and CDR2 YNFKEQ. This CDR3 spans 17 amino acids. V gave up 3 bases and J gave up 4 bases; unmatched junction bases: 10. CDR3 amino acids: CASSHDDGTGKNQPQHF. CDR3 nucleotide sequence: TGTGCCAGCAGCCACGACGATGGGACAGGGAAGAATCAGCCCCAGCATTTT.

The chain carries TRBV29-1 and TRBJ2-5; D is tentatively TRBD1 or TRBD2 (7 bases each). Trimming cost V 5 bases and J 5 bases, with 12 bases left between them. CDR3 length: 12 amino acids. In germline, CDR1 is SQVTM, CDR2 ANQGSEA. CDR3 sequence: CSVLQGGETQYF. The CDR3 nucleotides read TGCAGCGTTCTTCAGGGGGGGGAGACCCAGTACTTC.

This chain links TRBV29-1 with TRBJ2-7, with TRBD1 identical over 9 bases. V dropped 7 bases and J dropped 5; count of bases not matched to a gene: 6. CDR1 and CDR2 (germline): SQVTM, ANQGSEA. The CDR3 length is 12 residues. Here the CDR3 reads CSAGTGLNEQYF. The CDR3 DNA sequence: TGCAGCGCCGGGACAGGGTTGAACGAGCAGTACTTC.

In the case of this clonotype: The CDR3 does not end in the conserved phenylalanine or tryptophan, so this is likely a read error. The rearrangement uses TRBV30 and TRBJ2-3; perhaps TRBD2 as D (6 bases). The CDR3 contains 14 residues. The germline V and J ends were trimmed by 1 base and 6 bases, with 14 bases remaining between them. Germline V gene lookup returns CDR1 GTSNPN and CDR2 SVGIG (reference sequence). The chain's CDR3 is CAWSGGTAGDTQYL. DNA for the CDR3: TGTGCCTGGAGTGGAGGGACTGCTGGGGATACGCAGTATCTT.

CDR3 sequence reads: CASSLASPARDEQYF. The CDR3 nucleotides read TGTGCCAGCAGCTTAGCCTCACCCGCTAGGGACGAGCAGTACTTC. V and J are TRBV7-2 and TRBJ2-7; D is unresolved. Per the germline V gene, CDR1 is SGHTA and CDR2 is FQGNSA. There are 15 residues in the CDR3. V dropped 0 bases and J dropped 5 bases, with 14 bases sitting between them.

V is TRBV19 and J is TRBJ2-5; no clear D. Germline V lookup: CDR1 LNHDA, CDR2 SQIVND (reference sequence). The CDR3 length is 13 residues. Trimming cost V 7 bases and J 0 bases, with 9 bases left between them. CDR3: CASKGGNQETQYF. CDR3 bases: TGTGCCAGTAAAGGCGGCAACCAAGAGACCCAGTACTTC.

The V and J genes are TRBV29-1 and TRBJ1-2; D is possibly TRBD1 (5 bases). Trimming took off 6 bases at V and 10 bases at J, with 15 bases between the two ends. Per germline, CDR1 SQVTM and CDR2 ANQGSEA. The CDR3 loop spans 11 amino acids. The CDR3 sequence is CSVARGTLYTF. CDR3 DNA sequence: TGCAGCGTCGCGCGGGGCACGCTCTACACCTTC.

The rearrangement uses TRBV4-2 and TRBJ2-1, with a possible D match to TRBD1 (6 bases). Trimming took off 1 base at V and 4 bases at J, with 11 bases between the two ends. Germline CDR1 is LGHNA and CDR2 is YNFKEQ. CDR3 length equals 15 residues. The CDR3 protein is CASSQAGQPYNEQFF. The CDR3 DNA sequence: TGTGCCAGCAGCCAAGCCGGACAGCCGTACAATGAGCAGTTCTTC.

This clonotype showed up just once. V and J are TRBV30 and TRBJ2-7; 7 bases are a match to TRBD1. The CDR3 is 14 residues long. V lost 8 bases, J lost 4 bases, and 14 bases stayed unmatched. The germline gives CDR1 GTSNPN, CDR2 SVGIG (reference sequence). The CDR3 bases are TGTGCCGGGGCGAGTTATATACAGGGGTACGAGCAGTACTTC. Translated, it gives CAGASYIQGYEQYF.

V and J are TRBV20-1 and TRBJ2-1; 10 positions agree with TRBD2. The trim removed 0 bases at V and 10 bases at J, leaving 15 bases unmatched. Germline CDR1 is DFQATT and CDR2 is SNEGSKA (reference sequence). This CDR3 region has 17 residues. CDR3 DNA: TGCAGTGCTAGAGATCAACGTAGGACTAGCGGCCGCGGCGAGCAGTTCTTC. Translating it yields CSARDQRRTSGRGEQFF.

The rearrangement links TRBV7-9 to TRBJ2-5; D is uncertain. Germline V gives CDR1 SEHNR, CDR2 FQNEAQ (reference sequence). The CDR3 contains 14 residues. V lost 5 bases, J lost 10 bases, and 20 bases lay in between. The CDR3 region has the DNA TGTGCCAGCAGCCTCCGGGCAGTCGAAAATGTCCAGTACTTC. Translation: CASSLRAVENVQYF.

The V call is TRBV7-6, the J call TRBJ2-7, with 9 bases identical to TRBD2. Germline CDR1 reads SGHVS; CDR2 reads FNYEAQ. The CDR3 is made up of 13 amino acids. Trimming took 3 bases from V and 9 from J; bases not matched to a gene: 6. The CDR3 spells CASSLGTSNRQYF. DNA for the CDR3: TGTGCCAGCAGCTTGGGGACTAGCAATCGGCAGTACTTC.

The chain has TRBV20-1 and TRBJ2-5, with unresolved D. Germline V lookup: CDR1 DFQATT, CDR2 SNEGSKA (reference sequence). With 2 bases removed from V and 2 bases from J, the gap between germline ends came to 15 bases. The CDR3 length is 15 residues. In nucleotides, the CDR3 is TGCAGTGCTAGACCGCTGAGGACGGCACAAGAGACCCAGTACTTC. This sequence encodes CSARPLRTAQETQYF.

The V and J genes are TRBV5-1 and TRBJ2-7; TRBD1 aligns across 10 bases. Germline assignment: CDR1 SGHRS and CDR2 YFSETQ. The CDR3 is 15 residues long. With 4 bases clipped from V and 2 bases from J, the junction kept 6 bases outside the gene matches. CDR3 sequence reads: CASSRGTGDAYEQYF. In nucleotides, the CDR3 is TGCGCCAGCAGCCGAGGGACAGGGGATGCCTACGAGCAGTACTTC.

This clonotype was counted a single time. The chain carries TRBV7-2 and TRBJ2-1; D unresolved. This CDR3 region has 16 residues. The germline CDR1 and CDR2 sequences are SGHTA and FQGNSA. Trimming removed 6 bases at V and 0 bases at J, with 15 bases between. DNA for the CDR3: TGTGCCAGCAGGGAAGGAAGCACCAGCTCCTACAATGAGCAGTTCTTC. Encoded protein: CASREGSTSSYNEQFF.

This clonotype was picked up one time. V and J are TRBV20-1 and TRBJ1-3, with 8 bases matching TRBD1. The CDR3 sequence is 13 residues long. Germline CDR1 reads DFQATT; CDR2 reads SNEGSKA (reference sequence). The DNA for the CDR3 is TGCGCGGGACAGGCCAACTCTGGAAACACCATATATTTT. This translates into CAGQANSGNTIYF.

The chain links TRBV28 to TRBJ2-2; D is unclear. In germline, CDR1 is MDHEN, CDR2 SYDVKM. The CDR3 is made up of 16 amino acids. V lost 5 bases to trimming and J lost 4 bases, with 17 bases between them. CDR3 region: CASSPPAVASTGELFF. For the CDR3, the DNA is TGTGCCAGCAGTCCACCCGCGGTCGCGAGCACCGGGGAGCTGTTTTTT.

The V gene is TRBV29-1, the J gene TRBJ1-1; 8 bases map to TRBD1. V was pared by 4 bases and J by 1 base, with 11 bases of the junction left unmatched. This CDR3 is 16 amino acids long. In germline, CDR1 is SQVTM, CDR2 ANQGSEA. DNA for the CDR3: TGCAGCGTTGTCAGGACAGGGCTATTATGGAACACTGAAGCTTTCTTT. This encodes CSVVRTGLLWNTEAFF. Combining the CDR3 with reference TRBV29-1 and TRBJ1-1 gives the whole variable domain SAVISQKPSRDICQRGTSLTIQCQVDSQVTMMFWYRQQPGQSLTLIATANQGSEATYESGFVIDKFPISRPNLTFSTLTVSNMSPEDSSIYLCSVVRTGLLWNTEAFFGQGTRLTVV.

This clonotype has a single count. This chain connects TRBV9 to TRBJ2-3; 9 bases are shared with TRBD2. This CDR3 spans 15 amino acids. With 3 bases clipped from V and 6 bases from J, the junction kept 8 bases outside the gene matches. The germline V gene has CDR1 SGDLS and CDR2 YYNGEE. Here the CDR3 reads CASSAGSGGSDTQYF. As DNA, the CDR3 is TGTGCCAGCAGCGCCGGAAGCGGGGGGTCGGATACGCAGTATTTT. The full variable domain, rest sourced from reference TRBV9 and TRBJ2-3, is DSGVTQTPKHLITATGQRVTLRCSPRSGDLSVYWYQQSLDQGLQFLIQYYNGEERAKGNILERFSAQQFPDLHSELNLSSLELGDSALYFCASSAGSGGSDTQYFGPGTRLTVL.

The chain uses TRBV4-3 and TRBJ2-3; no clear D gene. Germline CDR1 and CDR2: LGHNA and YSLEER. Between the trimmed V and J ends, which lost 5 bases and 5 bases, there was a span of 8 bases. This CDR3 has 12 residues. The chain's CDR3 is CASSWVEDTQYF. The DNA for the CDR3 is TGCGCCAGCAGCTGGGTCGAAGATACGCAGTATTTT.

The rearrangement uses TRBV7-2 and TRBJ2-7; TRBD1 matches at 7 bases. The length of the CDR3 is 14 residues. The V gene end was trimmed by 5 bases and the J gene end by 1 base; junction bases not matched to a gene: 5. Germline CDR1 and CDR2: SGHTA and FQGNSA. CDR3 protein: CASSAKGQSYEQYF. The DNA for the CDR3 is TGTGCCAGCAGCGCTAAGGGACAGTCCTACGAGCAGTACTTC.

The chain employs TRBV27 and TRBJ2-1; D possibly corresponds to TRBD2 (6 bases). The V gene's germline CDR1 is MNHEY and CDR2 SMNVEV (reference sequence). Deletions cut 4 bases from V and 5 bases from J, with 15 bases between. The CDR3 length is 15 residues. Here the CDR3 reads CASSSPLAIDNEQFF. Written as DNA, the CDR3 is TGTGCCAGCAGTTCCCCGCTAGCGATAGACAATGAGCAGTTCTTC.

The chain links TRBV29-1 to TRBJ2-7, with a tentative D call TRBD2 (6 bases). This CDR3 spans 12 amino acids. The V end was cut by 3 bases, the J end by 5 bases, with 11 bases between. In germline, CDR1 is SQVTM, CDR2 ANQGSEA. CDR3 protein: CSVDQGGNEQYF. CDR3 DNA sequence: TGCAGCGTTGACCAGGGAGGAAACGAGCAGTACTTC.

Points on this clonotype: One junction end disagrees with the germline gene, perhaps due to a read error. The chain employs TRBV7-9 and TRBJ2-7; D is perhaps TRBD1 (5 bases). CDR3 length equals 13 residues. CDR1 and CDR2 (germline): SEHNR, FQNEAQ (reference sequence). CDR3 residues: CASSLGASYEQYF. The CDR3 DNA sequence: TGTGCCAGCAGTTTAGGGGCTAGCTACGAGCAGTACTTC.

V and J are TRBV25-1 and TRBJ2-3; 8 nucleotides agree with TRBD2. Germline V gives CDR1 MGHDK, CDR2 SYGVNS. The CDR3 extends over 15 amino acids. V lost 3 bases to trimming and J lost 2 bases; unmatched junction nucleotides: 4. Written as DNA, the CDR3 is TGTGCCAGCAGTGACGGCGGGGGGCTCACAGATACGCAGTATTTT. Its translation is CASSDGGGLTDTQYF.